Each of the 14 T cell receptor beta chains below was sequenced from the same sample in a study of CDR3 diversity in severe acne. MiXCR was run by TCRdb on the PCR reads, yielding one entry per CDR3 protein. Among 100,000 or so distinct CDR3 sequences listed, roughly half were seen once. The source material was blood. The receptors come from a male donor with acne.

The CDR3, as DNA: TGCAGTGCTAGAGATCGGAGAAGGGACGACACCTTC. Amino acid sequence: CSARDRRRDDTF. The V and J genes are TRBV20-1 and TRBJ1-2; D possibly corresponds to TRBD1 (5 bases). Per the germline V gene, CDR1 is DFQATT and CDR2 is SNEGSKA (reference sequence). The CDR3 is made up of 12 amino acids. Trimming left V 0 bases short and J 12 bases short, with 14 bases between.

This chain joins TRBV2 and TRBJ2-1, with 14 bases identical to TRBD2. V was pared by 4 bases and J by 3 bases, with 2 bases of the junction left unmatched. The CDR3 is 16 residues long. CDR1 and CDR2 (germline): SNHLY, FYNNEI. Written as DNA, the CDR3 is TGTGCCAGCAGTGGACTAGCGGGAGGGGACTACAATGAGCAGTTCTTC. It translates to CASSGLAGGDYNEQFF.

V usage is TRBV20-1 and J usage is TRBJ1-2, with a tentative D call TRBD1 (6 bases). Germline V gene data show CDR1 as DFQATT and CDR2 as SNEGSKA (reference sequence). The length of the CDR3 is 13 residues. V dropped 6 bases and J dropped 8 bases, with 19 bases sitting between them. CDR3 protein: CSATGTGSSGYTF. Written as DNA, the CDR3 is TGCAGTGCCACCGGAACAGGGTCTTCGGGCTACACCTTC.

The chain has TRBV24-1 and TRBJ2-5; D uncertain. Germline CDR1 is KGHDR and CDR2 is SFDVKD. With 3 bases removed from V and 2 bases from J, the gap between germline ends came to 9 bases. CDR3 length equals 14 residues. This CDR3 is CATSDITEQETQYF. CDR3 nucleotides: TGTGCCACCAGTGATATAACTGAGCAAGAGACCCAGTACTTC.

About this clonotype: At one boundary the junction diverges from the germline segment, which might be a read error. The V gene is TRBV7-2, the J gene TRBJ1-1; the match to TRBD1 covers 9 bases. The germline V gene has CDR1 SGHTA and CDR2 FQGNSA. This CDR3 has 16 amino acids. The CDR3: CAGSLGWGQGITEAFF. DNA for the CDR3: TGTGCCGGCAGCTTAGGATGGGGACAGGGTATAACCGAAGCTTTCTTT.

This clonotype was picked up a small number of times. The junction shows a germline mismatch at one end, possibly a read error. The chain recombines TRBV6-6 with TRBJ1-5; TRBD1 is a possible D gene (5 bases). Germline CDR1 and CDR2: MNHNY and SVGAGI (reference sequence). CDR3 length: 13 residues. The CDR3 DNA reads TGTGCCATCAGTGATGGGGGTAATCAGCCCCAGCATTTT. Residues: CAISDGGNQPQHF.

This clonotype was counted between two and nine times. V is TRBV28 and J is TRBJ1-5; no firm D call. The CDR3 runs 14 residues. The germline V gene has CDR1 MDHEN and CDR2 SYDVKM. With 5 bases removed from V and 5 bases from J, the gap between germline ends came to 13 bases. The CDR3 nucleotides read TGTGCCAGCAGTAACAGTGAGGAATATCAGCCCCAGCATTTT. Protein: CASSNSEEYQPQHF.

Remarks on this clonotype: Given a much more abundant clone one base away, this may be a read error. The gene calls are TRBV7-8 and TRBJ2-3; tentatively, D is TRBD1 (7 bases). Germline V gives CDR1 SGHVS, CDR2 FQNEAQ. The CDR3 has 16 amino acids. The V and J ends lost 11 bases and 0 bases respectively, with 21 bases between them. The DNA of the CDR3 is TGTGCCTGCACCCAAGAGGAGGGGGCGAGCACAGATACGCAGTATTTT. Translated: CACTQEEGASTDTQYF.

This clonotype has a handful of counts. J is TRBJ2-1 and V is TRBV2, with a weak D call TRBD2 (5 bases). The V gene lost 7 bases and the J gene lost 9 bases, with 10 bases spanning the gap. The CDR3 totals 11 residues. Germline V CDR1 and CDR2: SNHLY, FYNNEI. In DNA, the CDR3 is TGTGCCAGCATTAGCGTGAGTGAGCAGTTCTTC. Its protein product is CASISVSEQFF.

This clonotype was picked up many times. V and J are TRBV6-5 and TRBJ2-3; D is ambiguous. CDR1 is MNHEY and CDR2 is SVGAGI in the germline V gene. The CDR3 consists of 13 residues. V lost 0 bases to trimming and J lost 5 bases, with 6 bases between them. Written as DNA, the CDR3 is TGTGCCAGCAGTTACTCGCGGAGAGATACGCAGTATTTT. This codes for CASSYSRRDTQYF.

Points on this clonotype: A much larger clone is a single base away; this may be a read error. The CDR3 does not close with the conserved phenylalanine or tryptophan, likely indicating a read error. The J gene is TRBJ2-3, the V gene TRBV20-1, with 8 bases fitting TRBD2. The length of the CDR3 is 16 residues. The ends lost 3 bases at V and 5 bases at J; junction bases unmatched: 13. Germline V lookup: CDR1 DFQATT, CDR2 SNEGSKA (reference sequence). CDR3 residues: CSARPLLAVLVDTQYL. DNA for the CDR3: TGCAGTGCTAGGCCACTACTAGCGGTCTTAGTAGATACGCAGTATCTT.

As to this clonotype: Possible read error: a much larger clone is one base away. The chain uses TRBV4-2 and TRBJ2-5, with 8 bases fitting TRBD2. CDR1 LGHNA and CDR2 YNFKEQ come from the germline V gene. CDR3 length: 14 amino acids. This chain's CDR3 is CAGSHREGPQTQYF. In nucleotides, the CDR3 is TGTGCCGGCAGCCATCGGGAGGGCCCGCAGACCCAGTACTTC.

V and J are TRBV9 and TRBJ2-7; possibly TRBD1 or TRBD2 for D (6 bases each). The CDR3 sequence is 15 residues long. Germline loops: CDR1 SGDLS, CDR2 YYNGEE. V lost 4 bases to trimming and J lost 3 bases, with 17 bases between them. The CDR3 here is CASSPRGDKYYEQYF. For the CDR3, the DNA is TGTGCCAGCAGCCCAAGGGGGGACAAATACTACGAGCAGTACTTC.

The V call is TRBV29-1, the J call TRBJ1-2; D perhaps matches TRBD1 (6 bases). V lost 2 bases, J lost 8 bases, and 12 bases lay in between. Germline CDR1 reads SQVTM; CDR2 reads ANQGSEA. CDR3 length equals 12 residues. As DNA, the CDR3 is TGCAGCGTTGAAACCGGAGGGGGAGGCTACACCTTC. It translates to CSVETGGGGYTF.